The clone carrying this T cell receptor beta chain has a handful of counts. No antigen is known for it. V shed 1 base, J shed 2 bases, and the junction held 5 bases outside the gene matches. The CDR3 contains 16 residues. From germline, CDR1 is SGHRS and CDR2 YFSETQ. This specimen belongs to a study of response to subunit inactivated influenza vaccine. Study-wide points: Authors suggested that a seasonal influenza vaccination recruits few new T cells each time.

Each CDR3 protein gets one entry after TCRdb re-called the RT-PCR reads with MiXCR. The table has around 790,000 distinct CDR3 sequences, around 20% seen once. This receptor was identified in a man in his forties or fifties who received an inactivated influenza vaccine. Source: PBMCs from blood, taken around 5 days after vaccination. This chain links TRBV5-1 with TRBJ2-4; 8 nucleotides agree with TRBD1. CDR3 sequence (DNA): TGCGCCAGCAGCTTGTTACAGGGGGGAACCAAAAACATTCAGTACTTC. Translating it yields CASSLLQGGTKNIQYF.